The clone carrying this T cell receptor beta chain was detected only a few times. Its cognate antigen is unknown. This entry belongs to a study of T cell repertoires in cytomegalovirus infection. Study overall: It was recently identified HLA-C-restricted and well-studied HLA-B-restricted CMV epitopes that the study used. CMV infection together with matching HLA type was indicated by public TCR beta signatures. Study findings and constraints: Totalled public TCR beta family frequency picked out people who carried CMV plus the relevant HLA. In two of eight donors, the top clonotype was HLA-C-restricted CMV-specific.

Via MiXCR, TCRdb re-called the reads, giving one row per CDR3 protein. The table records 550,000 to 850,000 distinct CDR3 sequences, around a third of them present only once. Germline loops: CDR1 LGHNA, CDR2 YNFKEQ. This CDR3 comprises 16 residues. Trimming at V came to 0 bases and at J to 2 bases, leaving 4 bases not matched to a gene. This TCR came from a human donor in good health (CMV status not recorded). Some clones in this sample may be carry-over from other donors' samples. V is TRBV4-2 and J is TRBJ1-5; 7 nucleotides agree with TRBD1. The source material was cultured PBMCs, sampled from culture after CMV antigen stimulation. CDR3 protein: CASSQETGQGNQPQHF. The CDR3, as DNA: TGTGCCAGCAGCCAAGAAACAGGACAGGGCAATCAGCCCCAGCATTTT.